This T cell receptor (delta chain) was identified during a study of Vδ1+ human thymocytes (dated by TCRdb to about 2018). Regarding the study in general: As a data resource, the study described the mRNA-level TRG and TRD CDR3 repertoires of highly purified Vdelta1+ thymocytes obtained from young children. The multiplex-based CDR3 amplicon strategy had previously been validated against 5'RACE-based CDR3 amplicon generation methods.

This clone is characterized as medium-sized (0.01 to 0.1%). No antigen is known for it. Per-base quality was not reported, and no clone a single base away is much larger than it. Other DNA variants within this sample encode the same CDR3. The CDR3, from cysteine to phenylalanine, totals 14 residues. Only the CDR3 DNA is retained, 42 bases long and in frame from the first base. V lost 3 bases and J lost 0 bases; the stretch between them is 10 bases long. Per the germline V gene, GEAIGNYY is the CDR1 and EKD is the CDR2. Thymic samples were depleted of alphabeta T cells, then CD3+ TCRVdelta1+ TCRVdelta2- thymocytes were FACS-sorted. The purity of the sorted Vdelta1+ thymocytes fell between roughly 97% and 99.6%. Thymic specimens were obtained from fewer than ten paediatric patients, aged from about 5 days to 16 months, who were undergoing corrective cardiac surgery. Thymic tissue was dispersed, and mononuclear cells were isolated on a Histopaque-1077 density gradient. Staining used anti-TCRVdelta1 clone TS8.2, anti-TCRVdelta2 clone B6, anti-CD3 clone HIT3a and anti-TCRalphabeta clone IP26 antibodies.

RNA was extracted with the RNeasy mini kit and reverse transcribed using Superscript III. CDR3 amplicons were produced by multiplex PCR using pooled V-gene forward primers and a constant-region reverse primer with Illumina adaptor overhangs. After gel purification, amplicons were indexed with Nextera index primers over about 8 extra PCR cycles and were then purified with AMPure XP beads. Sequencing of libraries was performed on an Illumina MiSeq using paired-end 250 bp reads, dual indexing and an approximately 20% PhiX spike-in. Under the source paper's analysis protocol: Reads were quality checked with FastQC, and TRG read pairs were merged with ea-utils fastq-join. IMGT/HighV-QUEST was used to annotate sequences, retaining only productive sequences with an unambiguous V-gene assignment, and each clonotype was defined by an identical CDR3 sequence. For downstream analysis, the tools were VDJtools 1.1.1, tcR 2.2.3, Treemap and vegan Shannon diversity in R 3.4.4. TCRdb reanalyzed the public reads with the CATT caller, and identical DNA sequences were merged afterwards. TCRdb assigned the V and J calls; the authors' analysis was not used. The sample records roughly 56,000 delta-chain clones, roughly 15% of which are singletons. The ten largest account for 0.39% of the sample.

Broad study findings and their caveats: Many TRG clonotypes were found to be shared between donors (up to about 6.9x10^3), whereas TRD repertoires were found to be essentially private (max about 120 shared). Because no clustering by age or sex was seen, donors were not stratified by age or sex in the analyses. Although sort purity was high, around a fifth of thymic TRD sequences were Vdelta2 (with a few Vdelta3), in contrast to the peripheral blood Vdelta1+ controls. Unlike the oligoclonal repertoires in peripheral blood, the thymic TRG and TRD repertoires appeared highly polyclonal, with Gaussian CDR3 length distributions. Because unexpected Vdelta2 sequences could lead to misinterpretation of bulk repertoire data, the authors recommended using highly purified populations and validating at the single-cell level.

The sample taken for sequencing was Vdelta1+ gamma-delta thymocytes from the thymus. What this sample's cell subset or site label stands for: FACS-sorted CD3+ TCRalphabeta- TCRVdelta1+ TCRVdelta2- thymocytes. This receptor chain uses TRDV2 and TRDJ1; a confident D gene designation cannot be given. This sequence originates from a girl under three years old who had congenital heart surgery. The encoded CDR3 is CACDPETYTDKLIF. The bases read TGTGCCTGTGACCCAGAAACGTACACCGATAAACTCATCTTT.